This T cell receptor beta chain was retrieved from a study of beta chain features in type 1 diabetes. Whole-study context: No patient-donor differences in age, gender, total cells or subset yield. Study-wide points: The naive, central memory and Treg TCRB repertoires looked more alike in patients than they did in healthy donors. Type 1 diabetes patients showed fewer insertions and more deletions at VDJ junctions.

Every bit of the isolated RNA underwent reverse transcription, so sequencing read expressed TCRB transcripts. Method: immunoSEQ multiplex PCR; TCRdb's copy keeps in-frame clones and lacks some. The table has about 410,000 clones, approximately 15% seen once; the top ten hold around 0.035%. Researchers reported sorting CD4+ naive, central memory, regulatory and stem cell-like memory cells via CD45RO/CCR7/CD25/CD127/CD95/CD27. A word on this clone: Its target is not known. Other DNA sequences from this sample encode an identical CDR3 as well.

The CDR3 is 12 residues long. With 4 bases removed from V and 3 bases from J, the gap between germline ends came to 6 bases. CDR1 SQVTM and CDR2 ANQGSEA come from the germline V gene. The TCR was taken from a man younger than 45 in good health. Material: naive CD4+ T cells from blood. The chain links TRBV29-1 to TRBJ2-2; a weak D match, TRBD1 (5 bases). Here the CDR3 DNA reads TGCAGCGTTGGGGGCTACACCGGGGAGCTGTTTTTT. It yields the protein CSVGGYTGELFF.